This T cell receptor (beta chain) was observed in a study of cytomegalovirus exposure and HLA in healthy donors. Study-wide results and caveats: In vitro experiments confirmed that a few CMV-associated chains were specific for CMV antigens. The study found most TCR sequences rare, yet found some public TCRs in many donors. The HLA-A and HLA-B alleles of most subjects were reportedly predicted accurately from TCR beta sequences. Most TCR beta V segments were productive about 90% or about 30% of the time in an earlier analysis.

Amplification used 60 Vbeta primers and 13 Jbeta primers. Produced via immunoSEQ multiplex PCR; TCRdb's table is partial and in-frame only. The data contain about 150,000 clones, approximately 79% of them singletons. In this sample, this clone turned up once. What it binds is not known. This CDR3 has 17 amino acids. Germline V gene data show CDR1 as MNHEY and CDR2 as SMNVEV (reference sequence). J gave up 4 bases and V 3 bases, and 10 bases lay outside the gene matches. The sequence derives from a male donor in good health and CMV-seronegative. Sequenced sample: PBMCs. The chain recombines TRBV27 with TRBJ2-3; 10 nucleotides line up with TRBD2. CDR3 sequence (DNA): TGTGCCAGCAGTTTTATGCAGCGGGAGGGAGTTGCAGATACGCAGTATTTT. It yields the protein CASSFMQREGVADTQYF.